The 17 T cell receptor beta chains given below trace back to one sample, sequenced in a study of blood T cell repertoires in COVID-19. Libraries were prepared by immunoSEQ multiplex PCR; TCRdb keeps only in-frame clonotypes and omits some of them. The sample lists around 270,000 clones; approximately 90% were seen once. Sequencing was carried out using peripheral blood. These receptors were taken from a man aged 40-50 years with acute or convalescent COVID-19.

The V call is TRBV2, the J call TRBJ2-3; 12 bases agree with TRBD2. CDR3 length equals 15 residues. Trimming took 5 bases from V and 6 from J; bases not matched to a gene: 6. The germline CDR1 and CDR2 sequences are SNHLY and FYNNEI. CDR3 nucleotides: TGTGCCAGCAGTCCGACTAGCGGGGGTTCGGATACGCAGTATTTT. It specifies CASSPTSGGSDTQYF.

V gene TRBV29-1 combines with J gene TRBJ1-1; the D is unclear. CDR3 length: 16 amino acids. V lost 6 bases to trimming and J lost 0 bases, with 20 bases between them. Germline CDR1 reads SQVTM; CDR2 reads ANQGSEA. The CDR3 nucleotides read TGCAGCGTCGAAAGGACGGGGAAAAGCATGAACACTGAAGCTTTCTTT. This gives the protein CSVERTGKSMNTEAFF.

This rearrangement joins TRBV6-6 to TRBJ1-6; 9 bases line up with TRBD1. The junction had 11 bases not matched to a gene; V was cut back by 6 bases and J by 11 bases. From germline, CDR1 is MNHNY and CDR2 SVGAGI (reference sequence). The CDR3 sequence is 15 residues long. CDR3 in amino acids: CASSPYPDRGTPLHF. The CDR3 DNA is TGTGCCAGCAGCCCTTATCCGGACAGGGGCACACCCCTCCACTTT.

This chain joins TRBV7-5 and TRBJ2-1; the D segment call TRBD1 is taken from the table without a DNA check. TRBV7-5 is noted as a pseudogene. The CDR3 totals 18 residues. CDR3 nucleotides: TGTGTCAGAATCATAACCCCCTCGGACAGGGAAAAGAACAATGAGCAGTTCTTC. This translates into CVRIITPSDREKNNEQFF.

J is TRBJ1-2 and V is TRBV28; no reliable D call. Germline CDR1 reads MDHEN; CDR2 reads SYDVKM. The V gene lost 2 bases and the J gene lost 4 bases, with 5 bases spanning the gap. CDR3 size: 12 residues. CDR3 amino acids: CASSLRGYGYTF. The DNA of the CDR3 is TGTGCCAGCAGTTTAAGAGGCTATGGCTACACCTTC.

This chain connects TRBV9 to TRBJ1-1; 12 positions match TRBD1. V shed 0 bases, J shed 0 bases, and the junction held 3 bases outside the gene matches. The CDR3 covers 17 residues. Germline V lookup: CDR1 SGDLS, CDR2 YYNGEE. DNA of the CDR3: TGTGCCAGCAGCGTAGGGGACAGGGGGCTAATGAACACTGAAGCTTTCTTT. This codes for CASSVGDRGLMNTEAFF.

The chain is built from TRBV2 and TRBJ1-1, with D possibly TRBD1 on 6 matching bases. Germline assignment: CDR1 SNHLY and CDR2 FYNNEI. V lost 6 bases to trimming and J lost 11 bases, with 19 bases between them. There are 13 residues in the CDR3. Written as DNA, the CDR3 is TGTGCCAGCAGGCGACAGCAGGGGCGAGGCGCTTTCTTT. It codes for CASRRQQGRGAFF.

Details on this clone: One junction end disagrees with the germline gene, perhaps due to a read error. The V call is TRBV14, the J call TRBJ1-3; D gene ambiguous. From germline, CDR1 is SGHDN and CDR2 FVKESK. This CDR3 has 16 residues. This CDR3 is CASSQAGSFSGNTIYF. Written as DNA, the CDR3 is TGTGCCAGCAGTCAAGCGGGGAGCTTCTCTGGAAACACCATATATTTT.

This rearrangement joins TRBV27 to TRBJ1-4, with 9 bases fitting TRBD1. Trimming cost V 6 bases and J 7 bases; bases outside gene matches: 6. Germline V CDR1 and CDR2: MNHEY, SMNVEV (reference sequence). The CDR3 length is 14 residues. The CDR3 sequence is CASSPDRGGEKLFF. The CDR3 DNA sequence: TGTGCCAGCAGCCCGGACAGGGGAGGTGAAAAACTGTTTTTT.

The gene calls are TRBV10-1 and TRBJ2-2; D perhaps matches TRBD2 (6 bases). The CDR3 covers 15 residues. Looked up from germline, CDR1 is WNHNN and CDR2 is SYGVQD (reference sequence). V was cut by 2 bases and J by 5 bases, with 12 bases left in between. CDR3 protein: CASSEGGTETGELFF. The CDR3 nucleotides read TGCGCCAGCAGTGAGGGGGGGACCGAGACCGGGGAGCTGTTTTTT.

Notes on this clone: This sample includes further DNA sequences coding for the same CDR3. The CDR3 region is CASSLQGAYEQYF. CDR3 nucleotides: TGTGCCAGCAGCTTGCAGGGGGCCTACGAGCAGTACTTC. The chain combines TRBV5-6 with TRBJ2-7, with TRBD1 matching over 7 bases. Germline V gene data show CDR1 as SGHDT and CDR2 as YYEEEE. The CDR3 has 13 amino acids. V shed 1 base and J 2 bases; nucleotides not matched to a gene: 0.

This chain's CDR3 is CASSFPGSYNSPLHF. CDR3 DNA: TGTGCCAGCAGCTTTCCAGGGTCCTATAATTCACCCCTCCACTTT. This chain joins TRBV7-9 and TRBJ1-6, with D possibly matching TRBD1 (5 bases). V lost 3 bases, J lost 1 base, and 7 bases lay in between. This CDR3 comprises 15 residues. Germline lookup yields CDR1 SEHNR and CDR2 FQNEAQ (reference sequence).

The chain employs TRBV5-6 and TRBJ1-1, with TRBD1 identical over 8 bases. Germline CDR1 reads SGHDT; CDR2 reads YYEEEE. CDR3 length: 12 residues. The junction had 5 bases not matched to a gene; V was cut back by 4 bases and J by 9 bases. CDR3 nucleotides: TGTGCCAGCAGCCTTGACAGGGGCCAAGCTTTCTTT. As protein: CASSLDRGQAFF.

The J gene is TRBJ1-6, the V gene TRBV7-9, with D maybe TRBD1 (6 bases). The V gene's germline CDR1 is SEHNR and CDR2 FQNEAQ (reference sequence). The CDR3 spans 15 residues. V lost 2 bases and J lost 14, with 19 bases in between. CDR3 in DNA: TGTGCCAGCAGCTTAAAGGGCGCCCGGGGGGCAACCCTCCACTTT. Translation gives CASSLKGARGATLHF.

This clone has only one observation. This chain joins TRBV7-8 and TRBJ2-3; the D gene is possibly TRBD2 (5 bases). V was clipped by 5 bases and J by 6 bases, with 9 bases between them. CDR3 size: 12 residues. Germline V gives CDR1 SGHVS, CDR2 FQNEAQ. The CDR3 DNA reads TGTGCCAGCAGCCCTCTAGCCGATACGCAGTATTTT. Its protein is CASSPLADTQYF.

The CDR3 DNA sequence: TGTGCCAGCAGCTTAGCATCGCCCAGCGGGGGGCACCTTGAGCAGTTCTTC. Its translation: CASSLASPSGGHLEQFF. The V and J genes are TRBV7-6 and TRBJ2-1; 9 nucleotides line up with TRBD2. This CDR3 contains 17 residues. The V gene's germline CDR1 is SGHVS and CDR2 FNYEAQ. V dropped 0 bases and J dropped 9; count of bases not matched to a gene: 12.

The J gene is TRBJ1-4, the V gene TRBV9; TRBD1 matches at 11 bases. The CDR3 totals 15 residues. J gave up 5 bases and V 2 bases, and 2 bases lay outside the gene matches. The V gene's germline CDR1 is SGDLS and CDR2 YYNGEE. The CDR3 loop reads CASSVGDRGNEKLFF. The DNA of the CDR3 is TGTGCCAGCAGCGTCGGGGACAGGGGGAATGAAAAACTGTTTTTT.